This TCR beta chain was sequenced for a study of identical twins. Overall study findings and caveats: Conclusions came from cross-sectional statistical analysis, not from following the same donors.

This clonotype has a handful of counts. Its target is unknown. Trimming at V came to 2 bases and at J to 0 bases, leaving 7 bases not matched to a gene. The CDR3 runs to 18 residues. Germline-derived CDR1 and CDR2 are SGHVS and FQNEAQ. TCRdb re-derived calls from the 5' RACE reads in MiXCR, one entry per CDR3 protein. The sample carries around 1.7 million distinct CDR3 sequences, about 31% recorded once. Sequenced input: cord blood. The chain recombines TRBV7-8 with TRBJ2-3; TRBD2 matches at 11 bases. This receptor was obtained from a newborn girl in good health. The CDR3 sequence is CASSLTRLAGLSTDTQYF. CDR3 sequence (DNA): TGTGCCAGCAGCTTAACAAGACTAGCGGGGCTAAGCACAGATACGCAGTATTTT.